This T cell receptor (beta chain) was captured by sequencing in a study of blood T cells in healthy people across ages. This clonotype has a handful of counts. A second PCR, run for about 6 to 12 cycles, used a sample-barcoded 5' primer plus a J-beta primer mix. Each CDR3 protein is one row after TCRdb ran MiXCR on the 5' RACE reads. The data contain some 760,000 distinct CDR3 sequences, around 25% of them seen just once; the ten biggest clones take up under 4.5%. Germline lookup yields CDR1 SNHLY and CDR2 FYNNEI. This CDR3 is built from 13 residues. The ends were cut back, 4 bases at V and 4 bases at J, with 7 bases in the middle. This same sample was also taken into another study, of T cells of mothers and their children.

This TCR derives from a boy aged 5-17 years in good health. The sample taken for sequencing was blood. The chain couples TRBV2 to TRBJ1-4; no clear D. The chain's CDR3 is CASSGTDNEKLFF. CDR3 DNA: TGTGCCAGCAGTGGAACCGATAATGAAAAACTGTTTTTT.